This entry concerns a single T cell receptor (beta chain). Some clones are missing from TCRdb's copy, which holds only in-frame ones; the method was immunoSEQ multiplex PCR. The table has some 200,000 clones, approximately 90% seen once. These data belong to a study of blood T cell repertoires in COVID-19. About the research overall: In each case, the material was cDNA or gDNA derived from T cells, B-cell-depleted T cells, or PBMCs.

The V and J ends lost 1 base and 2 bases respectively, with 12 bases between them. The CDR3 runs to 15 residues. CDR1 and CDR2 from the germline V gene are MGHRA and YSYEKL. V and J are TRBV4-1 and TRBJ2-7; tentatively, D is TRBD1 (5 bases). This sequence originates from a man aged 18 to 30 with acute COVID-19. Sequenced: PBMCs or T cells enriched from blood (not recorded which). As DNA, the CDR3 is TGCGCCAGCAGCCAAGGTTCCAAGGGGCCCTACGAGCAGTACTTC. This translates into CASSQGSKGPYEQYF.